One and the same sample provided the 29 T cell receptor beta chains below, sequenced in a study of cytomegalovirus exposure and HLA in healthy donors. The table came from immunoSEQ multiplex PCR; TCRdb's copy has only in-frame clones and leaves some out. The data hold 55,000 to 65,000 clones, with about 93% observed a single time. Sequencing used PBMCs. The receptors were sampled from a young man in good health and CMV-seronegative.

The chain carries TRBV28 and TRBJ1-2, with D uncertain. The CDR3 runs 16 residues. Trimming removed 3 bases at V and 7 bases at J, with 21 bases between. Germline V lookup: CDR1 MDHEN, CDR2 SYDVKM. The CDR3 region is CASSFLLHRREGGYTF. CDR3 DNA: TGTGCCAGCAGTTTCTTATTACACCGGCGGGAAGGTGGCTACACCTTC.

J is TRBJ1-5 and V is TRBV7-6; a weak D match, TRBD1 (6 bases). This CDR3 is 17 amino acids long. Trimming stripped 6 bases from V and 0 bases from J, with 18 bases between. Germline CDR1 SGHVS, CDR2 FNYEAQ. This CDR3 is CASRLNRTAHSNQPQHF. The DNA for the CDR3 is TGTGCCAGCAGACTAAACCGGACAGCACATAGCAATCAGCCCCAGCATTTT. The full variable domain, completed using reference TRBV7-6 and TRBJ1-5, is GAGVSQSPRYKVTKRGQDVALRCDPISGHVSLYWYRQALGQGPEFLTYFNYEAQQDKSGLPNDRFSAERPEGSISTLTIQRTEQRDSAMYRCASRLNRTAHSNQPQHFGDGTRLSIL.

The rearrangement uses TRBV9 and TRBJ2-5; 7 bases agree with TRBD2. V dropped 2 bases and J dropped 4; count of bases not matched to a gene: 8. This CDR3 region has 15 residues. Germline V lookup: CDR1 SGDLS, CDR2 YYNGEE. CDR3 DNA: TGTGCCAGCAGCGTCGGGACTAATGATAGAGAGACCCAGTACTTC. Translating gives CASSVGTNDRETQYF.

V is TRBV4-1 and J is TRBJ1-4; 8 nucleotides match TRBD1. The V gene end was trimmed by 0 bases and the J gene end by 7 bases; junction bases not matched to a gene: 7. CDR3 length equals 16 residues. The germline gives CDR1 MGHRA, CDR2 YSYEKL. CDR3 loop: CASSQEGRQGSEKLFF. CDR3 in DNA: TGCGCCAGCAGCCAAGAGGGCCGACAGGGGAGTGAAAAACTGTTTTTT.

The V gene is TRBV19, the J gene TRBJ1-1; tentative D call: TRBD1 (6 bases). Germline V gives CDR1 LNHDA, CDR2 SQIVND (reference sequence). The V end lost 6 bases, the J end lost 5 bases, and 10 bases lay between the germline ends. The CDR3 consists of 12 residues. The CDR3 coding sequence is TGTGCCAGTAGAAACAGGGTTACTGAAGCTTTCTTT. It translates to CASRNRVTEAFF.

V is TRBV7-9 and J is TRBJ1-4; D perhaps matches TRBD1 (6 bases). The CDR3 has 13 residues. Looked up from germline, CDR1 is SEHNR and CDR2 is FQNEAQ (reference sequence). V lost 7 bases and J lost 8, with 14 bases in between. The CDR3 region has the DNA TGTGCCAGCACATGGGCAGGGGACGAAAAACTGTTTTTT. This translates into CASTWAGDEKLFF.

The rearrangement uses TRBV28 and TRBJ1-1, with D possibly being TRBD1 (6 bases). Germline CDR1 and CDR2: MDHEN and SYDVKM. The CDR3 totals 16 residues. The V end was cut by 4 bases, the J end by 1 base, with 16 bases between. The CDR3: CASSSLTGTGNTEAFF. The DNA for the CDR3 is TGTGCCAGCAGTTCCCTTACAGGGACGGGGAACACTGAAGCTTTCTTT.

V gene TRBV6-6 combines with J gene TRBJ2-1, with 10 positions matching TRBD2. In germline, CDR1 is MNHNY, CDR2 SVGAGI (reference sequence). CDR3 length: 13 residues. Losses at the gene ends were 7 bases for V and 3 bases for J; bases not matched to a gene: 0. As DNA, the CDR3 is TGTGCCAGCACTAGCGGGAGCTACAATGAGCAGTTCTTC. This sequence encodes CASTSGSYNEQFF.

V usage is TRBV6-1 and J usage is TRBJ2-2; TRBD1 might be the D (5 bases). Trimming took 11 bases from V and 4 from J, leaving 14 bases between them. The CDR3 has 13 amino acids. Germline loops: CDR1 MNHNS, CDR2 SASEGT. Here the CDR3 DNA reads TGTGCCGCCCCTCAGGGCGTCACCGGGGAGCTGTTTTTT. Its protein product is CAAPQGVTGELFF.

The rearrangement uses TRBV6-4 and TRBJ1-2; D may be TRBD1 (5 bases). CDR1 and CDR2 (germline): MRHNA, SNTAGT. CDR3 length equals 14 residues. V dropped 3 bases and J dropped 8 bases, with 16 bases sitting between them. Here the CDR3 reads CASSEVAGPGGYTF. CDR3 nucleotide sequence: TGTGCCAGCAGTGAGGTCGCGGGGCCTGGAGGCTACACCTTC.

This chain connects TRBV7-9 to TRBJ2-7; TRBD2 might be the D (5 bases). Germline V gene data show CDR1 as SEHNR and CDR2 as FQNEAQ (reference sequence). V dropped 11 bases and J dropped 3 bases, with 17 bases sitting between them. CDR3 length: 13 amino acids. The CDR3 is CASCPGSGYEQYF. CDR3 sequence (DNA): TGTGCCTCTTGCCCGGGAAGTGGCTACGAGCAGTACTTC.

V usage is TRBV5-6 and J usage is TRBJ2-6; D is uncertain. This CDR3 region has 16 residues. The V gene's germline CDR1 is SGHDT and CDR2 YYEEEE. Trimming cost V 1 base and J 0 bases, with 8 bases left between them. In DNA form, the CDR3 reads TGTGCCAGCAGCTTGTTGCAGGTCTCTGGGGCCAACGTCCTGACTTTC. It translates to CASSLLQVSGANVLTF.

This rearrangement joins TRBV27 to TRBJ2-2; TRBD2 agrees at 9 bases. The V and J ends lost 5 bases and 5 bases, in that order; junction bases with no gene match: 12. This CDR3 has 17 residues. The germline gives CDR1 MNHEY, CDR2 SMNVEV (reference sequence). CDR3 protein: CASSLAGGGYGTGELFF. The CDR3 region has the DNA TGTGCCAGCAGTCTGGCGGGGGGGGGATATGGAACCGGGGAGCTGTTTTTT.

The genes are TRBV18 and TRBJ2-7, with D perhaps matching TRBD2 (6 bases). Germline V gene data show CDR1 as KGHSH and CDR2 as LQKENI. The V end was cut by 3 bases, the J end by 0 bases, with 30 bases between. This CDR3 has 21 residues. The CDR3 sequence: CASSPNMPSAGLILSSYEQYF. CDR3 DNA: TGTGCCAGCTCACCGAACATGCCTAGCGCTGGCCTAATTCTTAGCTCCTACGAGCAGTACTTC.

The chain joins TRBV11-3 to TRBJ2-1; 8 positions agree with TRBD1. The junction had 16 bases not matched to a gene; V was cut back by 5 bases and J by 7 bases. In germline, CDR1 is SGHNT, CDR2 YENEEA. The CDR3 consists of 17 residues. Written as DNA, the CDR3 is TGTGCCAGCAGCCCTCCCTTTGTAGGACAGGGAGGTAATGAGCAGTTCTTC. Its protein is CASSPPFVGQGGNEQFF.

The chain is built from TRBV7-2 and TRBJ2-1; 10 bases map to TRBD2. V lost 5 bases, J lost 6 bases, and 7 bases stayed unmatched. The germline CDR1 and CDR2 sequences are SGHTA and FQGNSA. This CDR3 is built from 15 residues. The CDR3 DNA reads as TGTGCCAGCAGCCACACTAGCGGGATTGTCAATGAGCAGTTCTTC. Its translation: CASSHTSGIVNEQFF.

Only one count was recorded for this clone. This rearrangement joins TRBV9 to TRBJ2-1; no reliable D call. The CDR3 contains 17 residues. Germline CDR1 and CDR2: SGDLS and YYNGEE. V shed 0 bases and J shed 0 bases, with 13 bases lying between them. The CDR3 loop reads CASSVGYGGISYNEQFF. In DNA, the CDR3 is TGTGCCAGCAGCGTAGGGTACGGCGGAATCTCCTACAATGAGCAGTTCTTC.

This clone was detected once. The CDR3 DNA reads TGTGCCAGCAGTGACTCTCCCGGGGGTGGCTACACCTTC. Protein product: CASSDSPGGGYTF. V is TRBV6-4 and J is TRBJ1-2, with TRBD1 as a possible D gene (5 bases). This CDR3 has 13 amino acids. CDR1 and CDR2 (germline): MRHNA, SNTAGT. The V and J ends lost 0 bases and 7 bases respectively, with 9 bases between them.

This chain links TRBV5-4 with TRBJ2-7, with D perhaps matching TRBD2 (5 bases). The CDR3 has 13 amino acids. The germline V and J ends were trimmed by 4 bases and 7 bases, with 15 bases remaining between them. Germline lookup yields CDR1 SGHNT and CDR2 YYREEE (reference sequence). Here the CDR3 DNA reads TGTGCCAGCAGCCGAGGTGGGGAGCGAGAGCAGTACTTC. It is translated as CASSRGGEREQYF.

The CDR3 DNA reads as TGTGCCAGCAGCTTAGGGACAGGGAATGGCTACACCTTC. Its translation: CASSLGTGNGYTF. The chain employs TRBV7-2 and TRBJ1-2; 8 nucleotides line up with TRBD1. The CDR3 is 13 residues long. In germline, CDR1 is SGHTA, CDR2 FQGNSA. The junction had 1 base not matched to a gene; V was cut back by 1 base and J by 6 bases.

The rearrangement links TRBV25-1 to TRBJ2-3; 9 bases agree with TRBD1. V lost 2 bases to trimming and J lost 3 bases; unmatched junction nucleotides: 9. This CDR3 region has 17 residues. Germline V gene lookup returns CDR1 MGHDK and CDR2 SYGVNS. In DNA form, the CDR3 reads TGTGCCAGCAGTGAAAGGGGACAGGGATGGGGAACAGATACGCAGTATTTT. Its translation is CASSERGQGWGTDTQYF.

The chain joins TRBV19 to TRBJ2-7; D uncertain. Germline-derived CDR1 and CDR2 are LNHDA and SQIVND (reference sequence). This CDR3 is built from 13 residues. Deletions cut 5 bases from V and 2 bases from J, with 10 bases between. Written as DNA, the CDR3 is TGTGCCAGTAGTTTGCAGGCAACCTACGAGCAGTACTTC. Translated: CASSLQATYEQYF.

The V and J genes are TRBV5-5 and TRBJ1-3; no firm D call. The CDR3 has 15 amino acids. Germline assignment: CDR1 SGHKS and CDR2 YYEKEE (reference sequence). Trimming removed 4 bases at V and 0 bases at J, with 11 bases between. CDR3 sequence: CASSPGSTSGNTIYF. In DNA, the CDR3 is TGTGCCAGCAGCCCTGGTAGTACCTCTGGAAACACCATATATTTT. Full variable domain (rest looked up from reference TRBV5-5 and TRBJ1-3): DAGVTQSPTHLIKTRGQQVTLRCSPISGHKSVSWYQQVLGQGPQFIFQYYEKEERGRGNFPDRFSARQFPNYSSELNVNALLLGDSALYLCASSPGSTSGNTIYFGEGSWLTVV.

The V gene is TRBV28, the J gene TRBJ2-1; maybe TRBD1 (6 bases). CDR1 is MDHEN, CDR2 SYDVKM, per germline. V was pared by 6 bases and J by 5 bases, with 17 bases between. The CDR3 covers 15 residues. The CDR3 region has the DNA TGTGCCAGCAGACGCGGAGGACAGATAAACAATGAGCAGTTCTTC. Protein sequence: CASRRGGQINNEQFF. The variable domain in full, with the rest retrieved from reference TRBV28 and TRBJ2-1, is DVKVTQSSRYLVKRTGEKVFLECVQDMDHENMFWYRQDPGLGLRLIYFSYDVKMKEKGDIPEGYSVSREKKERFSLILESASTNQTSMYLCASRRGGQINNEQFFGPGTRLTVL.

The chain links TRBV5-1 to TRBJ2-1; TRBD2 matches 10 bases. Looked up from germline, CDR1 is SGHRS and CDR2 is YFSETQ. The CDR3 spans 14 residues. The ends lost 4 bases at V and 6 bases at J; junction bases unmatched: 4. CDR3 amino acids: CASSDGLAVNEQFF. The CDR3 DNA reads TGCGCCAGCAGCGATGGACTAGCGGTCAATGAGCAGTTCTTC. The variable domain in full, with the rest retrieved from reference TRBV5-1 and TRBJ2-1, is KAGVTQTPRYLIKTRGQQVTLSCSPISGHRSVSWYQQTPGQGLQFLFEYFSETQRNKGNFPGRFSGRQFSNSRSEMNVSTLELGDSALYLCASSDGLAVNEQFFGPGTRLTVL.

In its sample, this clone was seen a few times. The chain employs TRBV7-2 and TRBJ2-5; D is uncertain. The CDR3 consists of 11 residues. Trimming cost V 5 bases and J 7 bases, with 8 bases left between them. In germline, CDR1 is SGHTA, CDR2 FQGNSA. CDR3 nucleotides: TGTGCCAGCAGCCAACGGGTGACCCAGTACTTC. It specifies CASSQRVTQYF.

This chain connects TRBV9 to TRBJ1-1, with 9 bases matching TRBD1. The CDR3 totals 16 residues. The V gene's germline CDR1 is SGDLS and CDR2 YYNGEE. The trim removed 4 bases at V and 3 bases at J, leaving 10 bases unmatched. CDR3 amino acids: CASSIWTGEGYTEAFF. Here the CDR3 DNA reads TGTGCCAGCAGCATATGGACAGGGGAGGGATACACTGAAGCTTTCTTT. Full variable domain (outside the CDR3, taken from reference TRBV9 and TRBJ1-1): DSGVTQTPKHLITATGQRVTLRCSPRSGDLSVYWYQQSLDQGLQFLIQYYNGEERAKGNILERFSAQQFPDLHSELNLSSLELGDSALYFCASSIWTGEGYTEAFFGQGTRLTVV.

This sequence joins TRBV5-8 and TRBJ1-5; D is undetermined. The CDR3 consists of 15 residues. Per germline, CDR1 SGHTS and CDR2 YDEGEE. Trimming removed 2 bases at V and 0 bases at J, with 9 bases between. The CDR3 DNA follows: TGTGCCAGCAGCTTTAGACTATTTAGCAATCAGCCCCAGCATTTT. This encodes CASSFRLFSNQPQHF.

V and J are TRBV19 and TRBJ2-2; 13 bases map to TRBD2. The V and J ends lost 5 bases and 7 bases, in that order; junction bases with no gene match: 7. CDR3 length: 16 residues. Germline CDR1 LNHDA, CDR2 SQIVND (reference sequence). The CDR3 nucleotides read TGTGCCAGTAGTCTTGGACTAGCGGGAGTAGTCGGGGAGCTGTTTTTT. This sequence encodes CASSLGLAGVVGELFF.